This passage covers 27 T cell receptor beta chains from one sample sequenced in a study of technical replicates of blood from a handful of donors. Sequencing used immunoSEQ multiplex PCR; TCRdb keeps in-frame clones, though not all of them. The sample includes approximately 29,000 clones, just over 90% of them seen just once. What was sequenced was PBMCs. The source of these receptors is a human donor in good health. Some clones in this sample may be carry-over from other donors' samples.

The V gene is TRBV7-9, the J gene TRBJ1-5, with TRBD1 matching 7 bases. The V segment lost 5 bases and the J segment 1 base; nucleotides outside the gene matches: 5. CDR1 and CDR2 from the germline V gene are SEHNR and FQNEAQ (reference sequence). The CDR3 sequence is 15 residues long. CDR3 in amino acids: CASSRQGSSNQPQHF. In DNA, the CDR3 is TGTGCCAGCAGCCGACAGGGATCCAGCAATCAGCCCCAGCATTTT.

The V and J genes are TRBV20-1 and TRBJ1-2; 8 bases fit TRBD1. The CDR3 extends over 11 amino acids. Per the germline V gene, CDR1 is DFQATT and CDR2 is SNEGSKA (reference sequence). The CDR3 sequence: CTTGANYGYTF. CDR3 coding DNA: TGCACGACAGGGGCGAACTATGGCTACACCTTC.

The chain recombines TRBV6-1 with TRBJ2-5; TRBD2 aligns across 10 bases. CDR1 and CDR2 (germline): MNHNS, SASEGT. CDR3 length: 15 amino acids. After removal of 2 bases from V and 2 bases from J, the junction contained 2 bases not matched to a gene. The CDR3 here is CASSESSGGQETQYF. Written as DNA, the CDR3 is TGTGCCAGCAGTGAATCTAGCGGGGGACAAGAGACCCAGTACTTC.

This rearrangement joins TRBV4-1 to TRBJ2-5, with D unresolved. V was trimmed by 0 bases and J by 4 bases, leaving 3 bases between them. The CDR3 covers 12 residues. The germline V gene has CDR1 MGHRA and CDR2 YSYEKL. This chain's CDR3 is CASSQDRETQYF. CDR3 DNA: TGCGCCAGCAGCCAAGATCGAGAGACCCAGTACTTC.

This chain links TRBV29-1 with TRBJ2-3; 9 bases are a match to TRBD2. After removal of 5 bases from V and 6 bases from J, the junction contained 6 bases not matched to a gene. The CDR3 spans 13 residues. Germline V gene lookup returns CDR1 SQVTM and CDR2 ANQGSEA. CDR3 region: CSVWRGGEDTQYF. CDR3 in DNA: TGCAGCGTTTGGCGGGGGGGCGAGGATACGCAGTATTTT.

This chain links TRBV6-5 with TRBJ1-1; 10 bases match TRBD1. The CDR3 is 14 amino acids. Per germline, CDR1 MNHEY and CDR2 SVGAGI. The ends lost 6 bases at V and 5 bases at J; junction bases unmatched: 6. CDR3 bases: TGTGCCAGCAGGGAGACAGGGGGCGATACTGAAGCTTTCTTT. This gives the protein CASRETGGDTEAFF.

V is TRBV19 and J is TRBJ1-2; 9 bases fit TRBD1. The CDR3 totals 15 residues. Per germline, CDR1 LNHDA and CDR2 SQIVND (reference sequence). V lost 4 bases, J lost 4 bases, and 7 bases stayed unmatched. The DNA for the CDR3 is TGTGCCAGTAGTACTCCCGGGACAGGGTCCTATGGCTACACCTTC. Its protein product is CASSTPGTGSYGYTF. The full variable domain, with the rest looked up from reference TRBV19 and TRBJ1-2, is DGGITQSPKYLFRKEGQNVTLSCEQNLNHDAMYWYRQDPGQGLRLIYYSQIVNDFQKGDIAEGYSVSREKKESFPLTVTSAQKNPTAFYLCASSTPGTGSYGYTFGSGTRLTVV.

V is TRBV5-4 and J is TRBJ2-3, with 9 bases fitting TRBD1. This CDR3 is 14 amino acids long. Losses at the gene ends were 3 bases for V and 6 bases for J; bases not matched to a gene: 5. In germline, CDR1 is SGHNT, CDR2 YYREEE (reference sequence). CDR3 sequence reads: CASSSGQGQDTQYF. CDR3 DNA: TGTGCCAGCAGCTCGGGACAGGGCCAGGATACGCAGTATTTT.

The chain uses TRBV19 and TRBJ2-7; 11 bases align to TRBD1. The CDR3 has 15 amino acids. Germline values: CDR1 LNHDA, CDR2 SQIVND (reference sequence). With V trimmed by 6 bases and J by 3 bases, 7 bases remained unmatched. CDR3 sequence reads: CASRSGTGGDYEQYF. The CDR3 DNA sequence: TGTGCCAGTAGATCCGGGACAGGGGGAGACTACGAGCAGTACTTC.

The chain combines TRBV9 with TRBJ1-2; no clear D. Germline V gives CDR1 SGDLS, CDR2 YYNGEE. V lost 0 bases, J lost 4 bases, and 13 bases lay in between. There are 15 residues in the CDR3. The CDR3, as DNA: TGTGCCAGCAGCGTAGGTCTCCGGGGTTCCTATGGCTACACCTTC. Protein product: CASSVGLRGSYGYTF. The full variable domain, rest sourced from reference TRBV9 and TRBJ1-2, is DSGVTQTPKHLITATGQRVTLRCSPRSGDLSVYWYQQSLDQGLQFLIQYYNGEERAKGNILERFSAQQFPDLHSELNLSSLELGDSALYFCASSVGLRGSYGYTFGSGTRLTVV.

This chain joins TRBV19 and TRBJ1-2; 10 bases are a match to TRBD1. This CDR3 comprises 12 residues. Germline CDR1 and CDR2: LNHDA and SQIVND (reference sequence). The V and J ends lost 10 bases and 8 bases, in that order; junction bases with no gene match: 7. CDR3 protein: CATQDRGTGYTF. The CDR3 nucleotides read TGTGCCACCCAGGACAGGGGGACAGGCTACACCTTC. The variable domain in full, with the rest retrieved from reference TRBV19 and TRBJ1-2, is DGGITQSPKYLFRKEGQNVTLSCEQNLNHDAMYWYRQDPGQGLRLIYYSQIVNDFQKGDIAEGYSVSREKKESFPLTVTSAQKNPTAFYLCATQDRGTGYTFGSGTRLTVV.

For the CDR3, the DNA is TGCGCCAGCAGCTTGGGAACAGGGGCAAATTCACCCCTCCACTTT. Encoded protein: CASSLGTGANSPLHF. V and J are TRBV5-1 and TRBJ1-6; TRBD1 matches at 7 bases. Germline CDR1 is SGHRS and CDR2 is YFSETQ. V was clipped by 0 bases and J by 7 bases; unmatched bases: 4. This CDR3 has 15 amino acids. Based on the CDR3 plus reference TRBV5-1 and TRBJ1-6, the full variable domain is KAGVTQTPRYLIKTRGQQVTLSCSPISGHRSVSWYQQTPGQGLQFLFEYFSETQRNKGNFPGRFSGRQFSNSRSEMNVSTLELGDSALYLCASSLGTGANSPLHFGNGTRLTVT.

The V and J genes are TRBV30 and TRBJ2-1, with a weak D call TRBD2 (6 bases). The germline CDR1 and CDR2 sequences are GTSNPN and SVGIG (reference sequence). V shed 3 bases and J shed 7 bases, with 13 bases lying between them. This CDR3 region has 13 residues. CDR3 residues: CAWRPGGNNEQFF. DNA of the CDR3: TGTGCCTGGAGACCTGGGGGGAATAATGAGCAGTTCTTC.

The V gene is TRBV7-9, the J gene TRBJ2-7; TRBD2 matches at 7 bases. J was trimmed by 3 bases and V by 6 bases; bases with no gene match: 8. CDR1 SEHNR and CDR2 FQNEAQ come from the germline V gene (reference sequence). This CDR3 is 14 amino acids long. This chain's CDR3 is CASSAGGSVYEQYF. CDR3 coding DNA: TGTGCCAGCAGTGCGGGCGGGAGCGTCTACGAGCAGTACTTC.

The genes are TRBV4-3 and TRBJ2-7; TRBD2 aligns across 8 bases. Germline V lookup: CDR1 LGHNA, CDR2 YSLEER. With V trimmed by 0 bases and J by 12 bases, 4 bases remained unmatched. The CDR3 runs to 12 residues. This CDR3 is CASSQDGTSLYF. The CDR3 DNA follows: TGCGCCAGCAGCCAAGACGGGACTAGTCTGTACTTC.

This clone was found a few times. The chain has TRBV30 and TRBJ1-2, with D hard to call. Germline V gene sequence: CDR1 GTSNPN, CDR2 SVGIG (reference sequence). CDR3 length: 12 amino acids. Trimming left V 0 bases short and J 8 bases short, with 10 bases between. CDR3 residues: CAWSVTSQGYTF. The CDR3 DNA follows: TGTGCCTGGAGTGTAACGAGCCAAGGCTACACCTTC.

Here the CDR3 reads CASGRYSGGTNEQFF. The CDR3 nucleotides are TGTGCCAGCGGAAGATATAGCGGGGGCACCAATGAGCAGTTCTTC. The chain combines TRBV6-5 with TRBJ2-1; 9 bases match TRBD2. There are 15 residues in the CDR3. CDR1 is MNHEY, CDR2 SVGAGI, per germline. The ends lost 8 bases at V and 6 bases at J; junction bases unmatched: 11.

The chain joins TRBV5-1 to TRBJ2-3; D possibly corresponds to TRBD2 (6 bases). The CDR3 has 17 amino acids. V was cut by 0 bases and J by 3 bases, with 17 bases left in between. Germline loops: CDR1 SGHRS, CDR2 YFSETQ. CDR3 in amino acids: CASSLGGPSVGTDTQYF. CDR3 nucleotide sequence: TGCGCCAGCAGCTTGGGGGGACCTAGCGTAGGTACAGATACGCAGTATTTT. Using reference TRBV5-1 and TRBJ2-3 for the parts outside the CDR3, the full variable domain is KAGVTQTPRYLIKTRGQQVTLSCSPISGHRSVSWYQQTPGQGLQFLFEYFSETQRNKGNFPGRFSGRQFSNSRSEMNVSTLELGDSALYLCASSLGGPSVGTDTQYFGPGTRLTVL.

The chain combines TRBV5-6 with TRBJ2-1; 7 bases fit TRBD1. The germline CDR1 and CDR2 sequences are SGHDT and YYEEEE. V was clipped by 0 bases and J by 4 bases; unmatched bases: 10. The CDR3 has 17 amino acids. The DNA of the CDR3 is TGTGCCAGCAGCTTGGGAGGGACAGCCTCCCCTTACAATGAGCAGTTCTTC. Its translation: CASSLGGTASPYNEQFF.

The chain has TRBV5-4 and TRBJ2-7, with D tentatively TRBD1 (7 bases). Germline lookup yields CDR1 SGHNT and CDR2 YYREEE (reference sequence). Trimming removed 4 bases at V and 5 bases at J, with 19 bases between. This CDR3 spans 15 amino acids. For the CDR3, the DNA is TGTGCCAGCAGCGGAAACAGGGGAGGTAAGAACGAGCAGTACTTC. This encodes CASSGNRGGKNEQYF.

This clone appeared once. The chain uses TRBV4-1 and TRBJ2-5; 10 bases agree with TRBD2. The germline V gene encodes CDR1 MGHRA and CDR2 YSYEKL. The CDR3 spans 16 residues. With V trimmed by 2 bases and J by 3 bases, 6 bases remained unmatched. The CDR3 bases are TGCGCCAGCAGCCAACCTTCTAGCGGGGGAAAAGAGACCCAGTACTTC. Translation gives CASSQPSSGGKETQYF.

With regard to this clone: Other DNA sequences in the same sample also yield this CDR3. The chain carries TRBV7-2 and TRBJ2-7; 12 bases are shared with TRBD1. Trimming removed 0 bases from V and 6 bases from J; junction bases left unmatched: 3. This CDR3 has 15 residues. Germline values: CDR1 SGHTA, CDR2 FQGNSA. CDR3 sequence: CASSLAGQGASEQYF. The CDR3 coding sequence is TGTGCCAGCAGCTTAGCGGGACAGGGGGCGAGCGAGCAGTACTTC.

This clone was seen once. This CDR3 is CASSQEGNRYGYTF. DNA of the CDR3: TGTGCCAGCAGCCAAGAGGGCAACCGCTATGGCTACACCTTC. The chain combines TRBV4-2 with TRBJ1-2; D is unresolved. Germline assignment: CDR1 LGHNA and CDR2 YNFKEQ. Trimming shortened V by 0 bases and J by 4 bases, and 9 bases separated the two germline ends. The CDR3 totals 14 residues.

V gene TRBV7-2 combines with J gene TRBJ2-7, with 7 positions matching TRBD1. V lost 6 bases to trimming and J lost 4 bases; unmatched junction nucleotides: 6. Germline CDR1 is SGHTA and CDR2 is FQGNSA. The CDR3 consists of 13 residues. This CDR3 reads CASRSGGTYEQYF. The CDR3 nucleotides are TGTGCCAGCAGATCAGGGGGAACTTACGAGCAGTACTTC.

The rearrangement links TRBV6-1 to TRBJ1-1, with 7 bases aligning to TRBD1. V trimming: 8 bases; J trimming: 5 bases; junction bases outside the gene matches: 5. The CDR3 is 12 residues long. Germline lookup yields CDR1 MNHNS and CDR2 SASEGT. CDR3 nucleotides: TGTGCCAGCCGACAGGGATGGACTGAAGCTTTCTTT. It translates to CASRQGWTEAFF.

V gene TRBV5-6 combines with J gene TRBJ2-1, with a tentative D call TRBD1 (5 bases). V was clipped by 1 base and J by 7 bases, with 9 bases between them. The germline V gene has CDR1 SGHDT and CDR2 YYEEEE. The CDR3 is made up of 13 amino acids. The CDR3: CASSLLQANEQFF. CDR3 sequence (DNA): TGTGCCAGCAGCTTGTTACAGGCTAATGAGCAGTTCTTC.

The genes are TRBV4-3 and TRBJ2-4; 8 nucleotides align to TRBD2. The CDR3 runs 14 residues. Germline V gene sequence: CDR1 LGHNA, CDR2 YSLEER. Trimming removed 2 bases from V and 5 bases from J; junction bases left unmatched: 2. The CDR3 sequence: CASSQRGLENIQYF. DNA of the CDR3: TGCGCCAGCAGCCAACGGGGACTAGAAAACATTCAGTACTTC.